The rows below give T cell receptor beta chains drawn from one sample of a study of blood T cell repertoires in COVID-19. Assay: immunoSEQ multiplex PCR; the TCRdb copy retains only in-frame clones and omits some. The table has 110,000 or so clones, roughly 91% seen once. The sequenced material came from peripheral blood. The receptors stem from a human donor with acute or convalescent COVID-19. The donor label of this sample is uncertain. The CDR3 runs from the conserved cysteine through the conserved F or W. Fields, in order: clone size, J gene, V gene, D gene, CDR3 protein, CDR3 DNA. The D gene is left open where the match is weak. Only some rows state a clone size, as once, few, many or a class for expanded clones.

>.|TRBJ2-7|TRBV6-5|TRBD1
CASIGGQGFNEQYF
TGTGCCAGTATCGGAGGACAGGGCTTTAACGAGCAGTACTTC
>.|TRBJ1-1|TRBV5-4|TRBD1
CASSSQGASAFF
TGTGCCAGCAGCTCCCAGGGGGCGTCGGCTTTCTTT
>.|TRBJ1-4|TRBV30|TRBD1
CAWRDRGAANEKLFF
TGTGCCTGGAGGGACAGGGGGGCAGCTAATGAAAAACTGTTTTTT
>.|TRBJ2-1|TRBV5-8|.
CASSDRRASNEQFF
TGTGCCAGCAGCGACCGGAGGGCCTCGAATGAGCAGTTCTTC
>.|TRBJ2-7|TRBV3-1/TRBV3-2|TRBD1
CAGSHPGQGYNEQYF
TGTGCCGGCAGCCACCCGGGACAGGGTTACAACGAGCAGTACTTC
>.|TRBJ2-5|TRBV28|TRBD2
CASSPSRRGGRETQYF
TGTGCCAGCAGTCCTTCGCGGCGGGGGGGCCGAGAGACCCAGTACTTC
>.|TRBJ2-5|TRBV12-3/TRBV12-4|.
CASSWGAKETQYF
TGTGCCAGCAGTTGGGGAGCTAAAGAGACCCAGTACTTC
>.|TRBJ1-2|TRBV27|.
CASSPLTANYGYTF
TGTGCCAGCAGTCCGTTGACAGCCAACTATGGCTACACCTTC
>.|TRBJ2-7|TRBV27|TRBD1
CASSLGQGDLYEQYF
TGTGCCAGCAGTTTGGGACAGGGCGACCTCTACGAGCAGTACTTC
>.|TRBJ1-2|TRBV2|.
CASSAETGLFYGYTF
TGTGCCAGCAGTGCCGAAACAGGGCTCTTCTATGGCTACACCTTC
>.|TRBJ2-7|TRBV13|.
CASSLKYEQYF
TGTGCCAGCAGCCTTAAATACGAGCAGTACTTC
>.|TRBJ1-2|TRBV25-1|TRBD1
CASSSTGGDYGYTF
TGTGCCAGCAGCTCCACAGGGGGTGACTATGGCTACACCTTC
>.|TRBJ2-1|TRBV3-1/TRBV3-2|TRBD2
CTSSLGGEVNEQFF
TGTACCAGCAGCCTCGGGGGGGAGGTTAATGAGCAGTTCTTC
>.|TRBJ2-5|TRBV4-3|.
CASSQEIPGGDIKETQYF
TGCGCCAGCAGCCAAGAGATCCCGGGCGGGGATATAAAAGAGACCCAGTACTTC
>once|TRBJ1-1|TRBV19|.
CASLRQANTEAFF
TGTGCCAGCTTGAGACAGGCGAACACTGAAGCTTTCTTT
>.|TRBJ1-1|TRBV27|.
CASTPLNRNTEAFF
TGTGCCAGCACTCCTTTGAACAGGAACACTGAAGCTTTCTTT
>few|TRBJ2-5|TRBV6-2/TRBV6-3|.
CASSYETAEETQYF
TGTGCCAGCAGTTATGAGACTGCGGAAGAGACCCAGTACTTC
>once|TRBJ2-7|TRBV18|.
CASSLSTGGSEQYF
TGTGCCAGCTCACTCTCCACGGGTGGGTCCGAGCAGTACTTC
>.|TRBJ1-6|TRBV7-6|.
CASSLATRESNSPLHF
TGTGCCAGCAGCTTAGCAACGAGGGAGTCTAATTCACCCCTCCACTTT
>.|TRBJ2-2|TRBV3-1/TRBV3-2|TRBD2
CASSPIEAGGPDTGELFF
TGTGCCAGCAGCCCTATAGAAGCGGGGGGGCCCGACACCGGGGAGCTGTTTTTT
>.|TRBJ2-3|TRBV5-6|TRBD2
CASSALTSGKADTQYF
TGTGCCAGCAGCGCCTTGACTAGCGGGAAGGCAGATACGCAGTATTTT
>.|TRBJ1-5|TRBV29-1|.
CSVAGPNYNQPQHF
TGCAGCGTCGCGGGGCCCAATTACAATCAGCCCCAGCATTTT
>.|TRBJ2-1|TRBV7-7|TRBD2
CASSSGLANYNEQFF
TGTGCCAGCAGCTCCGGACTAGCGAACTACAATGAGCAGTTCTTC
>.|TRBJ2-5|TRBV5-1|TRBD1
CATAGRQGGETQYF
TGCGCCACCGCAGGAAGACAGGGTGGAGAGACCCAGTACTTC
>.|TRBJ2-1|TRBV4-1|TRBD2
CASSPREGSYNEQFF
TGCGCCAGCAGCCCCCGGGAGGGCTCCTACAATGAGCAGTTCTTC
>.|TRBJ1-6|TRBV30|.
CACNRVNSPLHF
TGTGCCTGTAACAGGGTCAATTCACCCCTCCACTTT
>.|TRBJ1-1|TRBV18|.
CASSPGQNTEAFF
TGTGCCAGCTCACCAGGGCAGAACACTGAAGCTTTCTTT
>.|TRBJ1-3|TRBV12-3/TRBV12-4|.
CASTMGPGNTIYF
TGTGCCAGCACGATGGGCCCCGGAAACACCATATATTTT
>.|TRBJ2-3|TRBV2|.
CASINVGPDTQYF
TGTGCCAGCATAAATGTTGGGCCAGATACGCAGTATTTT
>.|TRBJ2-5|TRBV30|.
CAWSVQHPTGTQYF
TGTGCCTGGAGTGTACAACACCCCACGGGGACCCAGTACTTC
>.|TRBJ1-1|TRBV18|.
CASSLNEGRGTEAFF
TGTGCCAGCTCACTAAATGAGGGGAGGGGGACTGAAGCTTTCTTT
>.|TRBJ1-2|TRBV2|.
CASSESRGNPNYGYTF
TGTGCCAGCAGTGAATCCCGCGGAAATCCTAACTATGGCTACACCTTC
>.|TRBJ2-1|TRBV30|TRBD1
CAWDRGPYNEQFF
TGTGCCTGGGACAGGGGGCCTTACAATGAGCAGTTCTTC
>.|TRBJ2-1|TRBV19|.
CASSFLAIGNEQFF
TGTGCCAGTAGTTTCCTAGCGATAGGGAATGAGCAGTTCTTC
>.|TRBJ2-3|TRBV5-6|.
CASSLEPSEDTQYF
TGTGCCAGCAGCTTGGAACCGAGCGAGGATACGCAGTATTTT
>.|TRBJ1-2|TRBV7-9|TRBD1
CASSQWRGQGSGGYTF
TGTGCCAGCAGCCAGTGGCGCGGACAGGGGTCGGGTGGCTACACCTTC
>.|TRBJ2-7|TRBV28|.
CASSLEGSYYEQYF
TGTGCCAGCAGTTTAGAGGGCAGTTACTACGAGCAGTACTTC